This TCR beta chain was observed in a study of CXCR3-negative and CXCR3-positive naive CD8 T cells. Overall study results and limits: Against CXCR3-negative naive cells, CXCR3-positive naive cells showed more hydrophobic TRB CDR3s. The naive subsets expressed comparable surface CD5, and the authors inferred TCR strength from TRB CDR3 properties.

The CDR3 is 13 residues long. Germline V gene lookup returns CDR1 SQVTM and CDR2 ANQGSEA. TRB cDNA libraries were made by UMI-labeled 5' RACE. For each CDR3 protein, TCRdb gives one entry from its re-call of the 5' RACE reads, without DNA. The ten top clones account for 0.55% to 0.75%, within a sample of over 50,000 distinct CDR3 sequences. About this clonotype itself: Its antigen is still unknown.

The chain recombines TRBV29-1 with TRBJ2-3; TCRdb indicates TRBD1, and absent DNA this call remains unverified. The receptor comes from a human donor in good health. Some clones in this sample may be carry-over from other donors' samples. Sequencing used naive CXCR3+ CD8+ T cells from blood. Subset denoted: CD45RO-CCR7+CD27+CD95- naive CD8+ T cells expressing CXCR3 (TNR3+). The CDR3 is CSVSGTVLDTQYF.